A single sample is the source of the 13 T cell receptor beta chains below, sequenced in a study of T cells in Graves' hyperthyroidism and ophthalmopathy. Researchers took RNA transcripts and amplified the TCR beta CDR3 regions from them. First-round RT-PCR with HTBI primers amplified the TCR CDR3 region. A single record per CDR3 protein comes from TCRdb applying MiXCR to the multiplex PCR reads. The sample has some 690,000 distinct CDR3 sequences, roughly a sixth seen once. The sample comprised blood. These receptors came from a man in his fifties with Graves' hyperthyroidism.

Many counts were recorded for this clonotype. CDR3 bases: TGTGCCAGCGGTACAGGGGCCACTGAAGCTTTCTTT. It encodes CASGTGATEAFF. The J gene is TRBJ1-1, the V gene TRBV12-3 or TRBV12-4; 7 nucleotides line up with TRBD1. The CDR3 sequence is 12 residues long. V was clipped by 8 bases and J by 4 bases; unmatched bases: 4.

This clonotype was seen at least ten times. The chain has TRBV7-9 and TRBJ2-1, with 15 bases that match TRBD2. This CDR3 region has 14 residues. From germline, CDR1 is SEHNR and CDR2 FQNEAQ (reference sequence). V gave up 5 bases and J gave up 9 bases; unmatched junction bases: 2. Here the CDR3 DNA reads TGTGCCAGCAGCCAGGGACTAGCGGGAGGTGAGCAGTTCTTC. Amino acids: CASSQGLAGGEQFF. Based on the CDR3 plus reference TRBV7-9 and TRBJ2-1, the full variable domain is DTGVSQNPRHKITKRGQNVTFRCDPISEHNRLYWYRQTLGQGPEFLTYFQNEAQLEKSRLLSDRFSAERPKGSFSTLEIQRTEQGDSAMYLCASSQGLAGGEQFFGPGTRLTVL.

This clonotype was seen repeatedly, ten times or more. This sequence joins TRBV6-5 and TRBJ1-1; tentative D call: TRBD1 (5 bases). V was shortened by 0 bases and J by 2 bases, with 10 bases between the two germline ends. The CDR3 spans 15 residues. Germline assignment: CDR1 MNHEY and CDR2 SVGAGI. The DNA for the CDR3 is TGTGCCAGCAGTTACTCGGACACCTTAAACACTGAAGCTTTCTTT. Protein sequence: CASSYSDTLNTEAFF.

This clonotype showed up just a few times. This rearrangement joins TRBV5-1 to TRBJ2-7, with TRBD1 identical over 7 bases. V dropped 4 bases and J dropped 6; count of bases not matched to a gene: 13. The CDR3 runs to 15 residues. Germline CDR1 is SGHRS and CDR2 is YFSETQ. The chain's CDR3 is CASSPGTVRWGEQYF. The CDR3 DNA sequence: TGCGCCAGCAGCCCCGGGACAGTCCGATGGGGCGAGCAGTACTTC. Together with reference TRBV5-1 and TRBJ2-7, the CDR3 gives the full variable domain: KAGVTQTPRYLIKTRGQQVTLSCSPISGHRSVSWYQQTPGQGLQFLFEYFSETQRNKGNFPGRFSGRQFSNSRSEMNVSTLELGDSALYLCASSPGTVRWGEQYFGPGTRLTVT.

The chain carries TRBV13 and TRBJ2-6, with D uncertain. The germline V gene has CDR1 PRHDT and CDR2 FYEKMQ (reference sequence). The CDR3 runs 16 residues. V was pared by 3 bases and J by 0 bases, with 9 bases between. The CDR3 region has the DNA TGTGCCAGCAGCTTGGACGGAAACTCTGGGGCCAACGTCCTGACTTTC. It yields the protein CASSLDGNSGANVLTF.

This clonotype has at least ten counts. The rearrangement joins TRBV3-1 to TRBJ1-2; D gene ambiguous. CDR1 LGHDT and CDR2 YNNKEL come from the germline V gene (reference sequence). The CDR3 extends over 15 amino acids. The V and J ends lost 1 base and 2 bases respectively, with 11 bases between them. The CDR3 nucleotides are TGTGCCAGCAGCCAAGCCTCCGGAGGCAACTATGGCTACACCTTC. It specifies CASSQASGGNYGYTF.

CDR3 protein: CASSQRVWRHGYTF. DNA for the CDR3: TGTGCCAGTAGTCAACGGGTCTGGCGGCATGGCTACACCTTC. V and J are TRBV19 and TRBJ1-2; D ambiguous. The germline CDR1 and CDR2 sequences are LNHDA and SQIVND (reference sequence). V was cut by 5 bases and J by 6 bases, with 16 bases left in between. This CDR3 is 14 amino acids long. Full variable domain (missing parts from reference TRBV19 and TRBJ1-2): DGGITQSPKYLFRKEGQNVTLSCEQNLNHDAMYWYRQDPGQGLRLIYYSQIVNDFQKGDIAEGYSVSREKKESFPLTVTSAQKNPTAFYLCASSQRVWRHGYTFGSGTRLTVV.

The chain links TRBV9 to TRBJ2-5; 8 bases agree with TRBD1. V dropped 5 bases and J dropped 2; count of bases not matched to a gene: 8. The germline V gene has CDR1 SGDLS and CDR2 YYNGEE. The CDR3 spans 15 residues. The CDR3 DNA reads TGTGCCAGCAGTAGGACAGGGAACCAACAAGAGACCCAGTACTTC. This encodes CASSRTGNQQETQYF. Full variable domain (remainder filled in from reference TRBV9 and TRBJ2-5): DSGVTQTPKHLITATGQRVTLRCSPRSGDLSVYWYQQSLDQGLQFLIQYYNGEERAKGNILERFSAQQFPDLHSELNLSSLELGDSALYFCASSRTGNQQETQYFGPGTRLLVL.

This clonotype was observed a handful of times. The chain joins TRBV9 to TRBJ2-3; 8 bases agree with TRBD2. The CDR3 runs to 19 residues. J was trimmed by 1 base and V by 0 bases; bases with no gene match: 13. Germline V gene sequence: CDR1 SGDLS, CDR2 YYNGEE. CDR3 DNA: TGTGCCAGCAGCGTAGGTAGAGCGGGAGTTCGATGGGGCACAGATACGCAGTATTTT. This codes for CASSVGRAGVRWGTDTQYF.

CDR3 residues: CASSEDLTGTQYF. CDR3 sequence (DNA): TGTGCCAGCAGTGAAGACCTAACGGGCACCCAGTACTTC. The chain joins TRBV2 to TRBJ2-5, with D unclear. Germline CDR1 reads SNHLY; CDR2 reads FYNNEI. Trimming stripped 1 base from V and 8 bases from J, with 11 bases between. This CDR3 region has 13 residues.

This clonotype was counted at least ten times. The chain employs TRBV6-2 or TRBV6-3 and TRBJ2-1, with TRBD2 matching over 9 bases. CDR3 length: 16 amino acids. The junction had 6 bases not matched to a gene; V was cut back by 2 bases and J by 4 bases. Germline assignment: CDR1 MNHEY and CDR2 SVGEGT. CDR3 coding DNA: TGTGCCAGCAGTTACCGACGAACTAGCGGGTACAATGAGCAGTTCTTC. Translated, it gives CASSYRRTSGYNEQFF.

The V gene is TRBV12-3 or TRBV12-4, the J gene TRBJ1-5; D gene ambiguous. The CDR3 spans 13 residues. Deletions cut 4 bases from V and 4 bases from J, with 8 bases between. Here the CDR3 DNA reads TGTGCCAGCAGTTCTAGCAGAAATCAGCCCCAGCATTTT. This encodes CASSSSRNQPQHF.

This clonotype came up many times. CDR3 protein: CASRPGQGGNEQFF. CDR3 bases: TGTGCCAGCAGGCCGGGACAGGGGGGAAATGAGCAGTTCTTC. V and J are TRBV28 and TRBJ2-1; 11 bases match TRBD1. The V and J ends lost 6 bases and 7 bases, in that order; junction bases with no gene match: 5. The length of the CDR3 is 14 residues. The germline V gene has CDR1 MDHEN and CDR2 SYDVKM.